A single sample gave rise to the 26 T cell receptor beta chains below, sequenced in a study of OX40 agonist ivuxolimab in advanced cancers. Profiling relied on immunoSEQ multiplex PCR, and the TCRdb table lists in-frame clones only, not all of them. This table holds tens of thousands of clones, about 90% found once. Sequencing was performed on CD4+ or CD8+ T cells sorted from blood, taken in a trial of the OX40 agonist ivuxolimab. These receptor sequences come from an adult with an advanced solid tumor such as melanoma, head and neck, liver or kidney cancer.

The rearrangement links TRBV7-2 to TRBJ2-7; TRBD2 is a possible D gene (6 bases). V gave up 1 base and J gave up 2 bases, with 15 bases separating them. This CDR3 comprises 16 residues. Germline CDR1 and CDR2: SGHTA and FQGNSA. This chain's CDR3 is CASSLEGGASPYEQYF. DNA of the CDR3: TGTGCCAGCAGCTTAGAGGGCGGGGCCTCCCCCTACGAGCAGTACTTC.

This chain uses TRBV11-3 with TRBJ1-3, with TRBD1 identical over 8 bases. The CDR3 is 13 residues long. Germline V lookup: CDR1 SGHNT, CDR2 YENEEA. J was trimmed by 2 bases and V by 6 bases; bases with no gene match: 0. The CDR3 coding sequence is TGTGCCAGCAGGGGACAGGCTGGAAACACCATATATTTT. Translated, it gives CASRGQAGNTIYF.

This chain connects TRBV7-6 to TRBJ1-2; D is undetermined. The V gene's germline CDR1 is SGHVS and CDR2 FNYEAQ. This CDR3 region has 16 residues. V lost 5 bases to trimming and J lost 1 base, with 17 bases between them. The CDR3 loop is CASSMTYGRINYGYTF. DNA for the CDR3: TGTGCCAGCAGCATGACCTACGGCAGGATTAACTATGGCTACACCTTC.

This chain links TRBV6-1 with TRBJ2-3; D not certain. Germline V lookup: CDR1 MNHNS, CDR2 SASEGT. The V end lost 7 bases, the J end lost 6 bases, and 14 bases lay between the germline ends. The CDR3 is 13 amino acids. DNA of the CDR3: TGTGCCAGCACGCTTGGTTGGGCGGATACGCAGTATTTT. Its translation: CASTLGWADTQYF.

The chain employs TRBV19 and TRBJ1-5; TRBD1 aligns across 8 bases. This CDR3 has 15 residues. Germline CDR1 and CDR2: LNHDA and SQIVND (reference sequence). V lost 5 bases, J lost 8 bases, and 11 bases stayed unmatched. CDR3 region: CASSLSGTGIEPQHF. In nucleotides, the CDR3 is TGTGCCAGTAGTTTATCCGGGACAGGAATTGAGCCCCAGCATTTT.

V and J are TRBV6-5 and TRBJ1-1, with TRBD1 identical over 8 bases. The germline V gene has CDR1 MNHEY and CDR2 SVGAGI. The CDR3 is 15 amino acids. Losses at the gene ends were 8 bases for V and 2 bases for J; bases not matched to a gene: 10. The CDR3 DNA sequence: TGTGCCAGCGAACAGGACAGGGAGGCAAACACTGAAGCTTTCTTT. This encodes CASEQDREANTEAFF.

The chain combines TRBV2 with TRBJ1-3; D remains unclear. V dropped 6 bases and J dropped 10 bases, with 19 bases sitting between them. Germline loops: CDR1 SNHLY, CDR2 FYNNEI. The CDR3 is made up of 14 amino acids. CDR3 in DNA: TGTGCCAGCAGCGGCAGTCTTGGCGTTGGGACCATATATTTT. This translates into CASSGSLGVGTIYF.

In its sample, this clone was seen once. V and J are TRBV19 and TRBJ1-5, with D maybe TRBD1 (5 bases). Trimming shortened V by 1 base and J by 5 bases, and 12 bases separated the two germline ends. The CDR3 extends over 15 amino acids. Germline V CDR1 and CDR2: LNHDA, SQIVND (reference sequence). The CDR3 protein is CASSIVGGAYQPQHF. For the CDR3, the DNA is TGTGCCAGTAGTATAGTGGGAGGGGCTTATCAGCCCCAGCATTTT.

V usage is TRBV7-9 and J usage is TRBJ1-4; 9 bases are a match to TRBD1. Germline lookup yields CDR1 SEHNR and CDR2 FQNEAQ (reference sequence). V was clipped by 5 bases and J by 8 bases; unmatched bases: 6. The CDR3 is made up of 14 amino acids. CDR3 sequence: CASSPGQGYEKLFF. Here the CDR3 DNA reads TGTGCCAGCAGCCCCGGACAGGGGTACGAAAAACTGTTTTTT.

This chain links TRBV11-3 with TRBJ2-2; TRBD1 aligns across 9 bases. Germline CDR1 and CDR2: SGHNT and YENEEA. The trim removed 8 bases at V and 7 bases at J, leaving 14 bases unmatched. This CDR3 contains 16 residues. The CDR3 reads CASVPWTGQGDGELFF. The CDR3 DNA is TGTGCCAGCGTACCGTGGACGGGACAGGGCGACGGGGAGCTGTTTTTT.

The rearrangement joins TRBV7-9 to TRBJ1-1, with 11 bases aligning to TRBD1. With V trimmed by 0 bases and J by 6 bases, 9 bases remained unmatched. Germline-derived CDR1 and CDR2 are SEHNR and FQNEAQ (reference sequence). The CDR3 is made up of 17 amino acids. The CDR3 region is CASSLARGTGGIAEAFF. CDR3 bases: TGTGCCAGCAGCTTAGCCAGGGGGACAGGGGGGATCGCTGAAGCTTTCTTT.

The chain recombines TRBV6-6 with TRBJ2-7; 12 bases map to TRBD2. Trimming at V came to 6 bases and at J to 2 bases, leaving 5 bases not matched to a gene. Germline assignment: CDR1 MNHNY and CDR2 SVGAGI (reference sequence). The CDR3 has 15 residues. The CDR3 DNA follows: TGTGCCAGCAGCTCGGGACTAGCGGGCCCCTACGAGCAGTACTTC. Translation gives CASSSGLAGPYEQYF.

V is TRBV6-5 and J is TRBJ2-3; a weak D match, TRBD1 (6 bases). This CDR3 is 14 amino acids long. The V end lost 6 bases, the J end lost 2 bases, and 12 bases lay between the germline ends. Germline V gene sequence: CDR1 MNHEY, CDR2 SVGAGI. In DNA form, the CDR3 reads TGTGCCAGCAGACGTGGGACACACACAGATACGCAGTATTTT. Amino acids: CASRRGTHTDTQYF.

The genes are TRBV7-2 and TRBJ2-1, with TRBD2 matching over 8 bases. V lost 1 base to trimming and J lost 4 bases; unmatched junction nucleotides: 12. Looked up from germline, CDR1 is SGHTA and CDR2 is FQGNSA. This CDR3 is 18 amino acids long. CDR3 sequence reads: CASSLESGGPVRYNEQFF. The CDR3 bases are TGTGCCAGCAGCTTAGAGAGCGGGGGTCCTGTTCGGTACAATGAGCAGTTCTTC.

V and J are TRBV19 and TRBJ2-5, with D hard to call. Between the trimmed V and J ends, which lost 5 bases and 1 base, there was a span of 11 bases. The CDR3 runs to 14 residues. The germline V gene has CDR1 LNHDA and CDR2 SQIVND (reference sequence). For the CDR3, the DNA is TGTGCCAGTAGTCCTGGATTTGGCCAAGAGACCCAGTACTTC. Translation gives CASSPGFGQETQYF.

The gene calls are TRBV28 and TRBJ1-4, with 10 bases that match TRBD1. Unmatched junction bases numbered 8, after V lost 6 bases and J lost 7 bases. The CDR3 length is 15 residues. Germline-derived CDR1 and CDR2 are MDHEN and SYDVKM. CDR3 amino acids: CASRIGQGEVEKLFF. Here the CDR3 DNA reads TGTGCCAGCAGAATAGGACAGGGGGAGGTTGAAAAACTGTTTTTT.

V usage is TRBV2 and J usage is TRBJ1-5; no firm D call. Deletions cut 10 bases from V and 2 bases from J, with 9 bases between. The germline V gene has CDR1 SNHLY and CDR2 FYNNEI. The CDR3 extends over 12 amino acids. CDR3 nucleotide sequence: TGTGCCACAGACAAGGGCAATCAGCCCCAGCATTTT. This sequence encodes CATDKGNQPQHF.

The V and J genes are TRBV6-1 and TRBJ1-1, with D possibly matching TRBD1 (6 bases). Germline V CDR1 and CDR2: MNHNS, SASEGT. Trimming removed 2 bases at V and 3 bases at J, with 13 bases between. The CDR3 consists of 15 residues. The CDR3 spells CASSELGGGDTEAFF. The CDR3 DNA reads TGTGCCAGCAGTGAACTGGGAGGGGGGGACACTGAAGCTTTCTTT.

The chain has TRBV2 and TRBJ2-3, with 10 nucleotides matching TRBD2. V shed 7 bases, J shed 2 bases, and the junction held 6 bases outside the gene matches. The germline gives CDR1 SNHLY, CDR2 FYNNEI. The CDR3 is made up of 15 amino acids. The CDR3 nucleotides read TGTGCCAGCAAACGGACTAGCGGCCCCACAGATACGCAGTATTTT. Amino acids: CASKRTSGPTDTQYF. Full variable domain (outside the CDR3, taken from reference TRBV2 and TRBJ2-3): EPEVTQTPSHQVTQMGQEVILRCVPISNHLYFYWYRQILGQKVEFLVSFYNNEISEKSEIFDDQFSVERPDGSNFTLKIRSTKLEDSAMYFCASKRTSGPTDTQYFGPGTRLTVL.

The chain is built from TRBV6-1 and TRBJ1-6; D possibly corresponds to TRBD1 (6 bases). V lost 1 base and J lost 8, with 18 bases in between. CDR3 size: 17 residues. Germline CDR1 and CDR2: MNHNS and SASEGT. The CDR3 DNA is TGTGCCAGCAGTGAAGGTAGGGGGGGGCAAGTAGATTCACCCCTCCACTTT. Its protein product is CASSEGRGGQVDSPLHF.

The chain has TRBV20-1 and TRBJ1-2; D call uncertain. Germline V gene sequence: CDR1 DFQATT, CDR2 SNEGSKA (reference sequence). The V gene lost 5 bases and the J gene lost 7 bases, with 11 bases spanning the gap. The CDR3 contains 11 residues. This CDR3 is CSASPFGGYTF. The DNA for the CDR3 is TGCAGTGCTTCACCTTTCGGTGGCTACACCTTC.

This chain uses TRBV6-5 with TRBJ1-1; TRBD1 aligns across 7 bases. With V trimmed by 6 bases and J by 3 bases, 1 base remained unmatched. This CDR3 has 12 amino acids. The germline V gene has CDR1 MNHEY and CDR2 SVGAGI. This CDR3 is CASRTGYTEAFF. The DNA of the CDR3 is TGTGCCAGCAGGACAGGGTACACTGAAGCTTTCTTT.

The chain recombines TRBV18 with TRBJ2-3, with 7 bases fitting TRBD1. This CDR3 is built from 15 residues. V trimming: 4 bases; J trimming: 0 bases; junction bases outside the gene matches: 4. Germline-derived CDR1 and CDR2 are KGHSH and LQKENI. CDR3 protein: CASSLGTESTDTQYF. The CDR3 DNA follows: TGTGCCAGCTCACTGGGGACAGAAAGCACAGATACGCAGTATTTT.

The rearrangement uses TRBV11-3 and TRBJ2-1; 13 positions match TRBD2. After removal of 5 bases from V and 6 bases from J, the junction contained 4 bases not matched to a gene. Looked up from germline, CDR1 is SGHNT and CDR2 is YENEEA. The CDR3 contains 15 residues. DNA for the CDR3: TGTGCCAGCAGCCCGGGACTAGCGGGGAGCAATGAGCAGTTCTTC. Translating it yields CASSPGLAGSNEQFF. The variable domain in full, completed from reference TRBV11-3 and TRBJ2-1, reads EAGVVQSPRYKIIEKKQPVAFWCNPISGHNTLYWYLQNLGQGPELLIRYENEEAVDDSQLPKDRFSAERLKGVDSTLKIQPAELGDSAVYLCASSPGLAGSNEQFFGPGTRLTVL.

The chain joins TRBV7-9 to TRBJ1-3; TRBD1 aligns across 9 bases. With 4 bases clipped from V and 3 bases from J, the junction kept 1 base outside the gene matches. The germline CDR1 and CDR2 sequences are SEHNR and FQNEAQ (reference sequence). CDR3 length: 14 amino acids. The CDR3 nucleotides are TGTGCCAGCAGCTCGGACAGGGGTGGAAACACCATATATTTT. It translates to CASSSDRGGNTIYF.

The chain carries TRBV6-5 and TRBJ1-5; no definite D call. The CDR3 has 12 amino acids. Deletions cut 7 bases from V and 3 bases from J, with 7 bases between. Germline CDR1 is MNHEY and CDR2 is SVGAGI. The CDR3 spells CASNQDNQPQHF. The CDR3 DNA reads TGTGCCAGCAATCAGGACAATCAGCCCCAGCATTTT.